The rows below give T cell receptor beta chains drawn from one sample of a study of blood T cell repertoires in COVID-19. Generated by immunoSEQ multiplex PCR, the TCRdb table keeps only in-frame clones and is missing some. The sample consists of about 250,000 clones, approximately 86% of them appearing once. Material for sequencing was peripheral blood. The receptors derive from a man older than 75 with acute or convalescent COVID-19. Both conserved end residues are part of each CDR3. The D gene is left open where the match is weak. A clone size is listed for some rows: how often the clone was seen (once, few, many), or a class if it is expanded.

V gene: TRBV3-1/TRBV3-2
clone size: few
D gene: TRBD1
J gene: TRBJ1-1
CDR3 DNA: TGTGCCAGCAGCCCGGGACAGGAGAACACTGAAGCTTTCTTT
CDR3 protein: CASSPGQENTEAFF

V gene: TRBV14
clone size: NA
D gene: NA
J gene: TRBJ1-6
CDR3 DNA: TGTGCCAGCAGCCTCGACGGGAATTCACCCCTCCACTTT
CDR3 protein: CASSLDGNSPLHF

V gene: TRBV12-5
clone size: once
D gene: TRBD1
J gene: TRBJ2-4
CDR3 DNA: TGTGCTAGTGGTTTGGTACGCGTAGGACAGGGGACTCTAGCCAAAAACATTCAGTACTTC
CDR3 protein: CASGLVRVGQGTLAKNIQYF

V gene: TRBV27
clone size: NA
D gene: NA
J gene: TRBJ2-5
CDR3 DNA: TGTGCCAGCAGTTTATCTTTTGGGTTAATCGGGGAGACCCAGTACTTC
CDR3 protein: CASSLSFGLIGETQYF

V gene: TRBV9
clone size: NA
D gene: NA
J gene: TRBJ2-1
CDR3 DNA: TGTGCCAGCAGCGTAGGACTAGATCAGTTCTTC
CDR3 protein: CASSVGLDQFF

V gene: TRBV28
clone size: NA
D gene: TRBD1
J gene: TRBJ2-1
CDR3 DNA: TGTGCCAGCAGTCTCCGGACAGGGGGCAATGAGCAGTTCTTC
CDR3 protein: CASSLRTGGNEQFF

V gene: TRBV5-4
clone size: NA
D gene: NA
J gene: TRBJ2-7
CDR3 DNA: TGTGCCAGCAGCTTGGACCCCGCCAAGCAGGGGCCTGAGCAGTACTTC
CDR3 protein: CASSLDPAKQGPEQYF

V gene: TRBV6-6
clone size: NA
D gene: TRBD1
J gene: TRBJ1-1
CDR3 DNA: TGTGCCAGCAGCGACGGGACAGGGTTGAAAAACACTGAAGCTTTCTTT
CDR3 protein: CASSDGTGLKNTEAFF

V gene: TRBV19
clone size: NA
D gene: NA
J gene: TRBJ1-1
CDR3 DNA: TGTGCCAGTAGTAACTTGGGCTTTGAAGCTTTCTTT
CDR3 protein: CASSNLGFEAFF

V gene: TRBV10-3
clone size: NA
D gene: TRBD1
J gene: TRBJ1-4
CDR3 DNA: TGTGCCATCAGTGTGGGCAGGGGGGAAAAACTGTTTTTT
CDR3 protein: CAISVGRGEKLFF

V gene: TRBV2
clone size: NA
D gene: TRBD1
J gene: TRBJ1-6
CDR3 DNA: TGTGCCAGCAGGAGGGACAGGGGGTTTGAGAATTCACCCCTCCACTTT
CDR3 protein: CASRRDRGFENSPLHF

V gene: TRBV18
clone size: NA
D gene: NA
J gene: TRBJ1-5
CDR3 DNA: TGTGCCAGCTCATTTTCGGGGACATCCCAGCCCCAGCATTTT
CDR3 protein: CASSFSGTSQPQHF

V gene: TRBV7-9
clone size: NA
D gene: NA
J gene: TRBJ2-7
CDR3 DNA: TGTGCCAGCAGCTTAGGCCGGGCAGGGGATACCTACGAGCAGTACTTC
CDR3 protein: CASSLGRAGDTYEQYF